These T cell receptor beta chains were read from a single sample in a study of early T cells in non-severe SARS-CoV-2 infection. TCRdb re-called the 5' RACE reads through MiXCR, storing one row per CDR3 protein. Here the sample spans roughly 45,000 distinct CDR3 sequences, approximately 12% being singletons. The sample taken for sequencing was whole blood. The origin of the receptors is an adult who was a healthcare worker with PCR-confirmed SARS-CoV-2 infection or an uninfected control (not recorded which). CDR3s leave out the opening cysteine and the closing phenylalanine or tryptophan.

v_gene	CDR3aa
TRBV7-6	ASSLEGVSSYEQY
TRBV12-3/TRBV12-4	ASSFGIGENSGNTIY
TRBV25-1	ASRGGRNTEAF
TRBV5-1	ASSSTRQGANTEAF
TRBV3-1	ASSYRDRGEAF
TRBV7-9	ASSSDRLDNTGELF
TRBV6-4	ASSDSSRVKF
TRBV25-1	ASSEPGMNTEAF
TRBV7-2	ASSLRLAGVISSYEQY
TRBV27	ASSSRSSHTYNEQF
TRBV29-1	SVVLMNTEAF
TRBV13	ASSTRTGYGYT
TRBV13	ASSSDREAF
TRBV9	ASSVDTGIGETQY
TRBV7-9	ASSLPGHNTEAF
TRBV2	ASKPGGNEQF
TRBV28	ASTGGSLNQPQH
TRBV5-1	ASSTTGVGEAF
TRBV4-3	ASSQAGLAGRQF
TRBV6-2/TRBV6-3	ASSYPGQVSYEQY
TRBV7-2	ASSRDSYYEQY
TRBV24-1	ATMRENADTQY
TRBV14	ASSLGLRKFTDTQY
TRBV20-1	SARPSGGPDTQY
TRBV6-5	ASRLTGTEAF
TRBV7-9	ASSYARGGEQY
TRBV11-2	ASSLHPRGDSPLH
TRBV20-1	SARSSGQGYSETQY
TRBV5-4	ASSHPHRDREETQY
TRBV29-1	SARDYQGLRETQY
TRBV5-1	ASSPGQETPGANVLT
TRBV7-2	ASSLGHPAEAF
TRBV29-1	SVRPRIDTDTQY
TRBV5-1	ASSLRGNTEAF
TRBV6-2/TRBV6-3	ASSSSPRGEKLF
TRBV29-1	SVEGQSKTQY
TRBV25-1	ASSNTGYGYT
TRBV3-1	ASSPVSSGNQPQH
TRBV6-5	ASSYSLAGTTDTQY
TRBV7-2	ASSGTVNEQF
TRBV12-3/TRBV12-4	ASSWTHDEQY
TRBV25-1	ASSEGGAPSYEQY
TRBV6-6	ASTSVGARNTEAF
TRBV2	ASSEEGPTRPIQETQY
TRBV7-9	ASSYLAGSDNEQF
TRBV30	AWATGSNQPQH
TRBV3-1	ASSPARDFIYEQY
TRBV28	ASILRRGLNTEAF
TRBV30	AWDRGQNTEAF
TRBV6-2/TRBV6-3	ASSRGTSTFTQY
TRBV29-1	SVNYRDGYT
TRBV3-1	ASSPSTVTGYT
TRBV29-1	SVEAQGTYEQY
TRBV29-1	SARPTAHEQY
TRBV7-3	ASSLNGGQVLEAF
TRBV29-1	SVEFATSGHYNEQF
TRBV7-9	ASSSGTFYGYT
TRBV5-1	ASSVGRDYEQY
TRBV4-2	ASSPRPGAAGELF
TRBV5-1	ASSDGGAGREHEKLF